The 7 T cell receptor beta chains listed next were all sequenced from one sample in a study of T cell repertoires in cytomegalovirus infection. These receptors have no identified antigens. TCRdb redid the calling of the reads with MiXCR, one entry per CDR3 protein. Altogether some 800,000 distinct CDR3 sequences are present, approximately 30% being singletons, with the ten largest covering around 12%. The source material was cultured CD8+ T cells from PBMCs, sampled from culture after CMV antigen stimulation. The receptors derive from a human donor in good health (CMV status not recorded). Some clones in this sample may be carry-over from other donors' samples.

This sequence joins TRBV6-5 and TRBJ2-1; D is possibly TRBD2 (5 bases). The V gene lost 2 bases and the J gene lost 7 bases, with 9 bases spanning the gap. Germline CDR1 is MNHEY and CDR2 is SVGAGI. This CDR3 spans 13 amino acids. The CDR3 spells CASSYPTGNEQFF. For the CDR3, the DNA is TGTGCCAGCAGTTACCCAACGGGGAATGAGCAGTTCTTC.

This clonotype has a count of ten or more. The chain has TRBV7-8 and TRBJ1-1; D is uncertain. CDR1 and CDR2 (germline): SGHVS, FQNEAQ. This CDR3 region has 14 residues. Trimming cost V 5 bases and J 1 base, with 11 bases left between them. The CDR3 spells CASSADGGNTEAFF. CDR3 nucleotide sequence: TGTGCCAGCAGCGCCGATGGTGGGAACACTGAAGCTTTCTTT.

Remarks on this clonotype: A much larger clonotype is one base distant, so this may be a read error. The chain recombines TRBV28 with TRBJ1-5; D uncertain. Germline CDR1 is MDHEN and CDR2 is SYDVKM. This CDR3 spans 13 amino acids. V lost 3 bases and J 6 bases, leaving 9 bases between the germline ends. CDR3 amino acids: CASSLLVTQPQHF. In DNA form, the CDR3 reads TGTGCCAGCAGTTTGCTGGTTACTCAGCCCCAGCATTTT.

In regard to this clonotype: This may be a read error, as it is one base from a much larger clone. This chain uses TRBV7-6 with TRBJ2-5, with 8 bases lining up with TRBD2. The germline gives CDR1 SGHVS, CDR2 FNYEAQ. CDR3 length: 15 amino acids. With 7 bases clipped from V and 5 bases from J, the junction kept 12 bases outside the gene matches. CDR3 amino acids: CASNFLAGGHETQYF. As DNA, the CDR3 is TGTGCCAGCAACTTCCTGGCGGGGGGCCACGAGACCCAGTACTTC.

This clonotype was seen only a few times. The CDR3 loop is CASSSEGTDRILVGYTF. The CDR3 DNA reads as TGTGCCAGCAGTTCCGAAGGCACAGACCGGATACTTGTGGGCTACACCTTC. The J gene is TRBJ1-2, the V gene TRBV7-9; D remains unclear. CDR3 length: 17 amino acids. V dropped 6 bases and J dropped 8 bases, with 28 bases sitting between them. Germline V gene lookup returns CDR1 SEHNR and CDR2 FQNEAQ (reference sequence).

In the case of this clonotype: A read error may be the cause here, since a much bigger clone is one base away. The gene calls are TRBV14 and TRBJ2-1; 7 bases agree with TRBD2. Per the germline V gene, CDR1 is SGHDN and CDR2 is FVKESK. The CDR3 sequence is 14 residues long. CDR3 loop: CVSSRDGGRYEQFF. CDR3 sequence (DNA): TGTGTCAGCAGCCGCGACGGGGGGAGGTATGAGCAGTTCTTC. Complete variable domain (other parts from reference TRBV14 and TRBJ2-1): EAGVTQFPSHSVIEKGQTVTLRCDPISGHDNLYWYRRVMGKEIKFLLHFVKESKQDESGMPNNRFLAERTGGTYSTLKVQPAELEDSGVYFCVSSRDGGRYEQFFGPGTRLTVL.

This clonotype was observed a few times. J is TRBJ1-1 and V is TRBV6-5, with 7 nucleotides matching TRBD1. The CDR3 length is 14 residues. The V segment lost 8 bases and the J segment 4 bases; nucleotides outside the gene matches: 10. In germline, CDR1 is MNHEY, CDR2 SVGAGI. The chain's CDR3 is CASCPGTESTEAFF. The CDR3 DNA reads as TGTGCCAGCTGTCCCGGGACAGAATCCACTGAAGCTTTCTTT.